Below are 9 T cell receptor beta chains sequenced from a single sample in a study of radiation and T cells in renal cell carcinoma. The time point: blood 2 weeks post-SBRT. Treatment indicated: 15 Gy SBRT to primary tumor, nephrectomy 4 weeks later. This table comes from immunoSEQ multiplex PCR, and its TCRdb copy is limited to in-frame clones, with some not included. This sample carries approximately 61,000 clones, around 80% of them seen once, and the ten largest clones take over 6%. Source: blood, taken from a patient whose treatment included radiotherapy and nephrectomy. The receptors come from a man aged 55 to 70 with renal cell carcinoma.

This clone was counted between two and nine times. The V gene is TRBV5-1, the J gene TRBJ1-1, with 7 bases lining up with TRBD1. Germline CDR1 and CDR2: SGHRS and YFSETQ. The CDR3 consists of 16 residues. Losses at the gene ends were 3 bases for V and 6 bases for J; bases not matched to a gene: 14. CDR3 in amino acids: CASSSRPGGDSSEAFF. The CDR3 DNA is TGCGCCAGCAGCTCAAGACCAGGGGGGGATTCTTCTGAAGCTTTCTTT.

This clone was seen a handful of times. This chain joins TRBV6-1 and TRBJ2-7, with 7 bases identical to TRBD1. This CDR3 spans 14 amino acids. V shed 3 bases, J shed 9 bases, and the junction held 11 bases outside the gene matches. CDR1 is MNHNS, CDR2 SASEGT, per germline. Written as DNA, the CDR3 is TGTGCCAGCAGTGACCTCCCCGGGACAGCCATGCAGTACGTC. Translation gives CASSDLPGTAMQYV.

This chain links TRBV2 with TRBJ2-1, with a weak D call TRBD2 (6 bases). Germline V gives CDR1 SNHLY, CDR2 FYNNEI. V lost 5 bases, J lost 4 bases, and 18 bases lay in between. The CDR3 runs to 16 residues. The CDR3 bases are TGTGCCAGCAGTCCTCTGACGGAGGGCCTATACAATGAGCAGTTCTTC. Amino acid sequence: CASSPLTEGLYNEQFF.

CDR3 DNA sequence: TGTGCCAGCAGCTTAGGAGGCACCGGGGAGCTGTTTTTT. Translating gives CASSLGGTGELFF. The V gene is TRBV7-9, the J gene TRBJ2-2; D not certain. Germline CDR1 and CDR2: SEHNR and FQNEAQ (reference sequence). CDR3 length: 13 residues. Deletions cut 1 base from V and 4 bases from J, with 4 bases between.

This sequence joins TRBV27 and TRBJ1-1; D perhaps matches TRBD1 (6 bases). The CDR3 contains 13 residues. Germline V lookup: CDR1 MNHEY, CDR2 SMNVEV (reference sequence). Trimming took 7 bases from V and 3 from J, leaving 12 bases between them. The CDR3 DNA sequence: TGTGCCAGCACGGACAGTTGGGACACTGAAGCTTTCTTT. Translated, it gives CASTDSWDTEAFF.

Turning to this clone: Different DNA sequences within this sample yield the same CDR3. The chain uses TRBV20-1 and TRBJ2-7, with D uncertain. The V and J ends lost 3 bases and 3 bases respectively, with 6 bases between them. The germline V gene has CDR1 DFQATT and CDR2 SNEGSKA (reference sequence). CDR3 length: 11 residues. This CDR3 reads CSASRGYEQYF. For the CDR3, the DNA is TGCAGTGCTAGCCGAGGCTACGAGCAGTACTTC.

The chain couples TRBV19 to TRBJ2-5; D tentatively reads TRBD1 or TRBD2 (5 bases each). V lost 2 bases and J 3 bases, leaving 13 bases between the germline ends. Germline-derived CDR1 and CDR2 are LNHDA and SQIVND (reference sequence). The CDR3 extends over 15 amino acids. Here the CDR3 reads CASSIQGEGKETQYF. The CDR3 DNA sequence: TGTGCCAGTAGTATACAGGGCGAGGGGAAAGAGACCCAGTACTTC.

This clone was seen many times. The chain employs TRBV11-3 and TRBJ2-1; D unresolved. V was trimmed by 4 bases and J by 2 bases, leaving 3 bases between them. CDR1 and CDR2 (germline): SGHNT, YENEEA. This CDR3 is built from 12 residues. The CDR3 DNA is TGTGCCAGCAGCTGGACCTACAATGAGCAGTTCTTC. Protein: CASSWTYNEQFF.

The chain has TRBV19 and TRBJ2-1; TRBD2 matches 7 bases. The length of the CDR3 is 15 residues. The V gene end was trimmed by 4 bases and the J gene end by 8 bases; junction bases not matched to a gene: 11. CDR1 is LNHDA and CDR2 is SQIVND in the germline V gene (reference sequence). The CDR3 is CASSKRGEVVDEQFF. The CDR3, as DNA: TGTGCCAGTAGTAAACGGGGGGAGGTAGTGGATGAGCAGTTCTTC.